This TCR beta chain was identified in a study of CD8 T cells in ankylosing spondylitis. CDR1 is ENHRY and CDR2 is SYGVKD in the germline V gene. The CDR3 length is 15 residues. With 3 bases removed from V and 1 base from J, the gap between germline ends came to 9 bases. This clonotype appeared many times. TCRdb ran MiXCR on the 5' RACE reads and lists one entry per CDR3 protein. This table holds 150,000 to 200,000 distinct CDR3 sequences, over 10% found once. The TCR was taken from a female donor with ankylosing spondylitis or in good health (not recorded which). The chain uses TRBV10-3 and TRBJ2-2; TRBD1 is a possible D gene (7 bases). Sequencing input: blood, either unsorted or a sorted T cell fraction (not recorded which). CDR3 region: CAISDQGGNTGELFF. The DNA of the CDR3 is TGTGCCATCAGTGACCAGGGGGGGAACACCGGGGAGCTGTTTTTT.